Listed here are 27 T cell receptor beta chains from one sample, sequenced in a study of T cell responses to AZD1222 COVID-19 vaccine. Libraries were prepared by immunoSEQ multiplex PCR; TCRdb keeps only in-frame clonotypes and omits some of them. The sample includes over 100,000 clones, roughly 92% of them seen just once. The material sequenced was peripheral blood, taken on day 0 of AZD1222 vaccination. The receptors were sampled from an adult in good health.

V usage is TRBV7-9 and J usage is TRBJ2-5, with 8 positions matching TRBD2. The CDR3 has 17 residues. The germline V gene encodes CDR1 SEHNR and CDR2 FQNEAQ (reference sequence). V lost 0 bases, J lost 5 bases, and 11 bases stayed unmatched. The CDR3 sequence: CASSLAPWHPGGETQYF. The CDR3 bases are TGTGCCAGCAGCTTAGCCCCTTGGCACCCGGGGGGGGAGACCCAGTACTTC.

This chain connects TRBV6-2 or TRBV6-3 to TRBJ1-4; no firm D call. Trimming stripped 0 bases from V and 5 bases from J, with 7 bases between. CDR1 MNHEY and CDR2 SVGEGT come from the germline V gene. The CDR3 contains 14 residues. The CDR3 nucleotides read TGTGCCAGCAGTTACTCGTTCGGCAATGAAAAACTGTTTTTT. Translating gives CASSYSFGNEKLFF.

This chain uses TRBV18 with TRBJ2-7; TRBD2 aligns across 8 bases. CDR3 size: 15 residues. Germline CDR1 is KGHSH and CDR2 is LQKENI. The ends lost 3 bases at V and 6 bases at J; junction bases unmatched: 10. DNA for the CDR3: TGTGCCAGCTCACCTCCTAGCGGGCAATTGGGCGAGCAGTACTTC. This encodes CASSPPSGQLGEQYF.

This chain links TRBV6-5 with TRBJ1-6; unclear D gene. V lost 2 bases to trimming and J lost 3 bases, with 11 bases between them. The CDR3 runs 16 residues. Germline assignment: CDR1 MNHEY and CDR2 SVGAGI. CDR3 in DNA: TGTGCCAGCAGTTACAGGGAGGGATTCTATAATTCACCCCTCCACTTT. Translated, it gives CASSYREGFYNSPLHF.

The CDR3 bases are TGTGCCAGCAGCTTAGGTAGGGGACAGGGGCCCGGGAGCGGCTACACCTTC. This sequence encodes CASSLGRGQGPGSGYTF. This rearrangement joins TRBV11-2 to TRBJ1-2, with 10 positions matching TRBD1. V was clipped by 1 base and J by 8 bases; unmatched bases: 13. CDR3 size: 17 residues. CDR1 and CDR2 from the germline V gene are SGHAT and FQNNGV.

The chain has TRBV3-1 (or the pseudogene TRBV3-2) and TRBJ1-2; D gene unclear. The CDR3 sequence is 11 residues long. Germline V gives CDR1 LGHDT, CDR2 YNNKEL (reference sequence). V lost 3 bases, J lost 5 bases, and 4 bases lay in between. Written as DNA, the CDR3 is TGTGCCAGCAGCCATGAGTATGGCTACACCTTC. Protein product: CASSHEYGYTF.

This chain links TRBV7-2 with TRBJ1-1, with D unresolved. This CDR3 has 16 residues. Germline lookup yields CDR1 SGHTA and CDR2 FQGNSA. Trimming removed 1 base from V and 6 bases from J, with 18 bases in between. The CDR3 region has the DNA TGTGCCAGCAGCTTAGGGAGAGGTCCCCCCCCCTCTGAAGCTTTCTTT. As protein: CASSLGRGPPPSEAFF.

The rearrangement links TRBV7-8 to TRBJ1-2; D is unresolved. With 0 bases removed from V and 2 bases from J, the gap between germline ends came to 7 bases. Germline CDR1 SGHVS, CDR2 FQNEAQ. The CDR3 loop spans 14 amino acids. CDR3 amino acids: CASSLARGNYGYTF. The CDR3 DNA sequence: TGTGCCAGCAGCTTAGCGCGGGGAAACTATGGCTACACCTTC.

V is TRBV19 and J is TRBJ1-2; D possibly corresponds to TRBD1 (5 bases). Trimming removed 0 bases at V and 1 base at J, with 15 bases between. Germline V lookup: CDR1 LNHDA, CDR2 SQIVND (reference sequence). The CDR3 sequence is 17 residues long. CDR3 in amino acids: CASSIEAAGIYNYGYTF. Written as DNA, the CDR3 is TGTGCCAGTAGTATAGAGGCGGCAGGGATTTATAACTATGGCTACACCTTC.

In its sample, this clone was seen once. J is TRBJ1-4 and V is TRBV30; D gene uncertain. With the DNA end fitting TRBJ2-2 better, the J assignment may be wrong. Germline values: CDR1 GTSNPN, CDR2 SVGIG (reference sequence). This CDR3 is 11 amino acids long. The CDR3 spells CAWGPAWELFF. In DNA form, the CDR3 reads TGTGCCTGGGGACCCGCGTGGGAGCTGTTTTTT.

CDR3 sequence (DNA): TGTGCCAGCAGCAAACAGGGATCTGGAAACACCATATATTTT. It specifies CASSKQGSGNTIYF. This chain links TRBV6-6 with TRBJ1-3; the D gene is possibly TRBD1 (6 bases). The germline V gene has CDR1 MNHNY and CDR2 SVGAGI (reference sequence). V lost 6 bases, J lost 1 base, and 10 bases lay in between. The CDR3 is made up of 14 amino acids.

This clone was observed once. This chain connects TRBV6-2 or TRBV6-3 to TRBJ1-2; 7 positions match TRBD1. In germline, CDR1 is MNHEY, CDR2 SVGEGT. V was pared by 5 bases and J by 6 bases, with 9 bases of the junction left unmatched. The CDR3 is 14 residues long. The DNA of the CDR3 is TGTGCCAGCAGTGACGGGACAGTAGCTAATGGCTACACCTTC. Its protein is CASSDGTVANGYTF.

The chain uses TRBV6-2 or TRBV6-3 and TRBJ2-3; D uncertain. Germline CDR1 reads MNHEY; CDR2 reads SVGEGT. V lost 2 bases to trimming and J lost 6 bases, with 12 bases between them. The CDR3 loop spans 14 amino acids. CDR3 in amino acids: CASSYGLSFDTQYF. The CDR3 DNA reads as TGTGCCAGCAGTTACGGGTTGTCCTTTGATACGCAGTATTTT.

The chain has TRBV18 and TRBJ1-1; no definite D call. CDR3 length equals 14 residues. V was shortened by 2 bases and J by 1 base, with 8 bases between the two germline ends. Per germline, CDR1 KGHSH and CDR2 LQKENI. The CDR3 nucleotides read TGTGCCAGCTCACCATTTGTGGGGAACACTGAAGCTTTCTTT. Its protein is CASSPFVGNTEAFF.

The count of this clone is one. The chain joins TRBV2 to TRBJ2-3; 11 nucleotides line up with TRBD2. The germline V gene encodes CDR1 SNHLY and CDR2 FYNNEI. The CDR3 runs 17 residues. V trimming: 6 bases; J trimming: 6 bases; junction bases outside the gene matches: 14. DNA for the CDR3: TGTGCCAGCAGCTTCGACTTTAGCGGGGGGGCCAGGGATACGCAGTATTTT. Amino acid sequence: CASSFDFSGGARDTQYF.

The chain uses TRBV3-1 (or the pseudogene TRBV3-2) and TRBJ1-5, with TRBD1 as a possible D gene (6 bases). The germline V gene has CDR1 LGHDT and CDR2 YNNKEL (reference sequence). Trimming took off 5 bases at V and 3 bases at J, with 17 bases between the two ends. The CDR3 runs 16 residues. In DNA, the CDR3 is TGTGCCAGCAGCAACTCGGGGGGGCGAGACAATCAGCCCCAGCATTTT. It translates to CASSNSGGRDNQPQHF.

This sequence joins TRBV11-3 and TRBJ2-7; 7 bases map to TRBD1. J lost 2 bases, V lost 5 bases, and 12 bases had no gene match. This CDR3 is built from 16 residues. CDR1 and CDR2 from the germline V gene are SGHNT and YENEEA. CDR3 in amino acids: CASSTRWGDRAYEQYV. DNA of the CDR3: TGTGCCAGCAGCACACGCTGGGGTGACAGGGCCTACGAGCAGTACGTC.

The genes are TRBV24-1 and TRBJ2-1; 10 nucleotides line up with TRBD2. The germline V gene has CDR1 KGHDR and CDR2 SFDVKD. V lost 5 bases to trimming and J lost 3 bases; unmatched junction nucleotides: 3. CDR3 length: 15 residues. CDR3 nucleotide sequence: TGTGCCACCAGTGTCGGGACTAGCGTCTACAATGAGCAGTTCTTC. Amino acid sequence: CATSVGTSVYNEQFF.

The chain combines TRBV7-8 with TRBJ1-1, with D hard to call. V was trimmed by 3 bases and J by 3 bases, leaving 11 bases between them. CDR1 SGHVS and CDR2 FQNEAQ come from the germline V gene. This CDR3 has 14 residues. The CDR3 is CASSFRLRDTEAFF. The DNA for the CDR3 is TGTGCCAGCAGCTTCAGGTTGAGGGACACTGAAGCTTTCTTT. Filled out from reference TRBV7-8 and TRBJ1-1, the complete variable domain reads GAGVSQSPRYKVAKRGQDVALRCDPISGHVSLFWYQQALGQGPEFLTYFQNEAQLDKSGLPSDRFFAERPEGSVSTLKIQRTQQEDSAVYLCASSFRLRDTEAFFGQGTRLTVV.

The CDR3 spells CASSPLGTNTEAFF. DNA of the CDR3: TGTGCCAGCAGCCCCCTGGGGACGAACACTGAAGCTTTCTTT. The genes are TRBV7-9 and TRBJ1-1; TRBD1 is a possible D gene (5 bases). The V gene's germline CDR1 is SEHNR and CDR2 FQNEAQ (reference sequence). The germline V and J ends were trimmed by 5 bases and 1 base, with 11 bases remaining between them. The CDR3 length is 14 residues.

This chain links TRBV3-1 (or the pseudogene TRBV3-2) with TRBJ2-2; 8 bases fit TRBD1. There are 16 residues in the CDR3. From germline, CDR1 is LGHDT and CDR2 YNNKEL (reference sequence). J gave up 6 bases and V 4 bases, and 10 bases lay outside the gene matches. The chain's CDR3 is CASSPGGRGLAGELFF. CDR3 DNA sequence: TGTGCCAGCAGCCCCGGGGGCAGGGGGCTGGCCGGGGAGCTGTTTTTT.

V is TRBV5-4 and J is TRBJ2-1; D unresolved. Trimming removed 2 bases at V and 5 bases at J, with 11 bases between. Germline V CDR1 and CDR2: SGHNT, YYREEE (reference sequence). The CDR3 extends over 14 amino acids. CDR3 in amino acids: CASSFLVAHNEQFF. The CDR3, as DNA: TGTGCCAGCAGCTTTCTGGTAGCCCACAATGAGCAGTTCTTC.

This chain links TRBV2 with TRBJ1-2; D remains ambiguous. The CDR3 loop spans 13 amino acids. The germline V and J ends were trimmed by 6 bases and 1 base, with 9 bases remaining between them. Per germline, CDR1 SNHLY and CDR2 FYNNEI. CDR3 sequence: CASSISFNYGYTF. The CDR3 DNA reads TGTGCCAGCAGCATAAGCTTTAACTATGGCTACACCTTC.

The chain joins TRBV4-3 to TRBJ2-3, with D uncertain. V was trimmed by 0 bases and J by 0 bases, leaving 13 bases between them. The V gene's germline CDR1 is LGHNA and CDR2 YSLEER. The CDR3 totals 17 residues. Here the CDR3 reads CASSQDLRTVSTDTQYF. CDR3 DNA: TGCGCCAGCAGCCAAGACCTCCGAACAGTGAGCACAGATACGCAGTATTTT.

This clone is a singleton in its sample. This chain links TRBV2 with TRBJ2-5, with a tentative D call TRBD2 (6 bases). The V and J ends lost 6 bases and 9 bases respectively, with 8 bases between them. CDR1 SNHLY and CDR2 FYNNEI come from the germline V gene. The CDR3 covers 10 residues. This chain's CDR3 is CASRGGSQYF. The CDR3 nucleotides are TGTGCCAGCAGGGGGGGTTCCCAGTACTTC. Supplemented by reference TRBV2 and TRBJ2-5, the full variable domain reads EPEVTQTPSHQVTQMGQEVILRCVPISNHLYFYWYRQILGQKVEFLVSFYNNEISEKSEIFDDQFSVERPDGSNFTLKIRSTKLEDSAMYFCASRGGSQYFGPGTRLLVL.

The V and J genes are TRBV7-9 and TRBJ1-1, with 12 positions matching TRBD1. Trimming removed 4 bases from V and 0 bases from J; junction bases left unmatched: 3. The CDR3 is made up of 16 amino acids. Germline lookup yields CDR1 SEHNR and CDR2 FQNEAQ (reference sequence). This CDR3 is CASSSGTGGLNTEAFF. CDR3 coding DNA: TGTGCCAGCAGCTCCGGGACAGGGGGCTTGAACACTGAAGCTTTCTTT.

This clone showed up just a few times. This chain links TRBV10-2 with TRBJ1-6; D may be TRBD1 (5 bases). The CDR3 is made up of 13 amino acids. Germline CDR1 is WSHSY and CDR2 is SAAADI. The V gene lost 8 bases and the J gene lost 7 bases, with 12 bases spanning the gap. The CDR3 nucleotides are TGCGCCAGCGGGCGGGGGGAAAATTCACCCCTCCACTTT. It specifies CASGRGENSPLHF.